Each of the 6 T cell receptor beta chains below was sequenced from the same sample in a study of CD8 T cells in Susac syndrome. RNA amounts of about 0.5 to 1 ug underwent reverse transcription with random hexamers. A single record per CDR3 protein comes from TCRdb applying MiXCR to the immunoSEQ multiplex PCR reads. Seen here are around 120,000 distinct CDR3 sequences, more than 85% observed once, and the top ten hold 0.093%. Sequenced material: CD4+ T cells from PBMCs. These receptors were collected from a human donor with multiple sclerosis.

This clonotype was detected once. The chain couples TRBV9 to TRBJ1-6, with TRBD1 matching over 9 bases. The length of the CDR3 is 15 residues. Germline V gene sequence: CDR1 SGDLS, CDR2 YYNGEE. The V segment lost 3 bases and the J segment 6 bases; nucleotides outside the gene matches: 4. CDR3 residues: CASSAGTGINSPLHF. In nucleotides, the CDR3 is TGTGCCAGCAGCGCCGGGACAGGGATTAATTCACCCCTCCACTTT.

This chain joins TRBV18 and TRBJ2-7; no reliable D call. CDR3 length: 18 residues. V was pared by 3 bases and J by 1 base, with 22 bases between. Germline V lookup: CDR1 KGHSH, CDR2 LQKENI. CDR3 coding DNA: TGTGCCAGCTCACCTCCGCCGGGCAGAAGGGCGAATTCCTACGAGCAGTACTTC. Its translation is CASSPPPGRRANSYEQYF.

This clonotype occurred once. The rearrangement uses TRBV6-1 and TRBJ1-1, with TRBD1 as a possible D gene (5 bases). V was cut by 2 bases and J by 12 bases, with 13 bases left in between. Germline CDR1 MNHNS, CDR2 SASEGT. This CDR3 is built from 12 residues. The CDR3 spells CASSENLGRSFF. CDR3 sequence (DNA): TGTGCCAGCAGTGAAAATTTGGGACGATCTTTCTTT.

The chain has TRBV12-3 or TRBV12-4 and TRBJ2-3, with D hard to call. This CDR3 region has 11 residues. V was clipped by 6 bases and J by 5 bases, with 6 bases between them. The CDR3 bases are TGTGCCAGCAGATATTTAGATACGCAGTATTTT. Its translation: CASRYLDTQYF.

The gene calls are TRBV7-9 and TRBJ2-3, with TRBD1 matching 8 bases. CDR3 size: 17 residues. The germline V gene encodes CDR1 SEHNR and CDR2 FQNEAQ (reference sequence). V shed 5 bases and J 2 bases; nucleotides not matched to a gene: 12. The CDR3 is CASSRTGRTGPTDTQYF. The CDR3, as DNA: TGTGCCAGCAGCCGGACCGGTCGGACAGGGCCCACAGATACGCAGTATTTT.

The chain recombines TRBV6-5 with TRBJ2-7; 10 nucleotides agree with TRBD2. Per germline, CDR1 MNHEY and CDR2 SVGAGI. The J segment lost 7 bases and the V segment lost 6 bases, leaving 12 bases of the junction unmatched. The CDR3 consists of 15 residues. The CDR3 loop is CASSRAGGNVREQYF. The DNA for the CDR3 is TGTGCCAGCAGCCGAGCGGGGGGGAACGTACGGGAGCAGTACTTC.